Shown below are 17 T cell receptor beta chains from a single sample sequenced in a study of blood T cells in healthy people across ages. Alongside a J-beta primer mix, a sample-barcoded 5' primer served in a second PCR lasting about 7 to 12 cycles. TCRdb itself ran the 5' RACE reads through MiXCR, one entry per CDR3 protein. The sample includes approximately 360,000 distinct CDR3 sequences, 45% to 65% of them seen just once. The sample was blood. The receptor source for this set is a man in his sixties in good health.

This clonotype turned up a few times. V usage is TRBV6-6 and J usage is TRBJ2-7; weak D call: TRBD1 (5 bases). This CDR3 region has 12 residues. V gave up 6 bases and J gave up 2 bases, with 8 bases separating them. Germline CDR1 MNHNY, CDR2 SVGAGI (reference sequence). CDR3 in DNA: TGTGCCAGCAGGGACACGGCCTACGAGCAGTACTTC. The encoded protein is CASRDTAYEQYF.

This clonotype was recorded at least ten times. The genes are TRBV20-1 and TRBJ2-7, with D unresolved. This CDR3 is built from 13 residues. The ends were cut back, 3 bases at V and 3 bases at J, with 12 bases in the middle. Germline CDR1 is DFQATT and CDR2 is SNEGSKA (reference sequence). This CDR3 is CSARPEPRYEQYF. CDR3 coding DNA: TGCAGTGCTAGGCCCGAACCGCGCTACGAGCAGTACTTC.

This rearrangement joins TRBV5-4 to TRBJ2-5; possibly TRBD2 for D (6 bases). The V end lost 4 bases, the J end lost 2 bases, and 15 bases lay between the germline ends. There are 15 residues in the CDR3. Germline lookup yields CDR1 SGHNT and CDR2 YYREEE (reference sequence). In DNA, the CDR3 is TGTGCCAGCAGCATCCTTAGCGGTCGTCAAGAGACCCAGTACTTC. Protein product: CASSILSGRQETQYF.

The chain has TRBV20-1 and TRBJ2-1; TRBD2 is a possible D gene (6 bases). CDR1 is DFQATT and CDR2 is SNEGSKA in the germline V gene (reference sequence). There are 13 residues in the CDR3. With 6 bases removed from V and 7 bases from J, the gap between germline ends came to 16 bases. The CDR3 region has the DNA TGCAGTGCCCAGGGACTGTCGGGGAATGAGCAGTTCTTC. Protein: CSAQGLSGNEQFF.

The gene calls are TRBV4-2 and TRBJ2-5, with TRBD1 identical over 10 bases. CDR1 and CDR2 from the germline V gene are LGHNA and YNFKEQ. V shed 0 bases and J 5 bases; nucleotides not matched to a gene: 12. CDR3 size: 18 residues. The DNA for the CDR3 is TGTGCCAGCAGCCAAGACCTCCTGGGACAGGGGATCAAGGAGACCCAGTACTTC. Its translation: CASSQDLLGQGIKETQYF.

The chain combines TRBV20-1 with TRBJ2-3; D ambiguous. Deletions cut 6 bases from V and 2 bases from J, with 15 bases between. In germline, CDR1 is DFQATT, CDR2 SNEGSKA (reference sequence). The CDR3 loop spans 14 amino acids. The CDR3 DNA reads TGCAGTGCCGCAGAGGACGGATTCACAGATACGCAGTATTTT. Protein product: CSAAEDGFTDTQYF.

This chain uses TRBV20-1 with TRBJ2-1, with unresolved D. Germline CDR1 DFQATT, CDR2 SNEGSKA (reference sequence). The CDR3 runs to 12 residues. Trimming cost V 6 bases and J 4 bases, with 10 bases left between them. CDR3 loop: CSALGSYNEQFF. The CDR3 bases are TGCAGTGCCCTCGGATCATACAATGAGCAGTTCTTC.

This clonotype has only a few counts. CDR3 protein: CASSSRDFYEQYF. The CDR3 region has the DNA TGTGCCAGCAGTAGCCGGGACTTCTACGAGCAGTACTTC. This sequence joins TRBV27 and TRBJ2-5; D might be TRBD2 (6 bases). The DNA end favors TRBJ2-7, so the J call may be wrong. The CDR3 loop spans 13 amino acids. Germline lookup yields CDR1 MNHEY and CDR2 SMNVEV (reference sequence).

V and J are TRBV7-2 and TRBJ2-7; D tentatively fits TRBD1 or TRBD2 (7 bases each). The ends were cut back, 5 bases at V and 3 bases at J, with 17 bases in the middle. The CDR3 loop spans 15 amino acids. The V gene's germline CDR1 is SGHTA and CDR2 FQGNSA. CDR3 sequence reads: CASSPRQGGLYEQYF. For the CDR3, the DNA is TGTGCCAGCAGCCCTAGACAGGGAGGGCTCTACGAGCAGTACTTC.

A note on this clonotype: Possible read error: a much larger clone is one base away. The rearrangement links TRBV12-3 or TRBV12-4 to TRBJ1-2; 12 nucleotides line up with TRBD1. The V and J ends lost 3 bases and 4 bases, in that order; junction bases with no gene match: 6. The CDR3 extends over 16 amino acids. In DNA, the CDR3 is TGTGCCAGCAGTTTCGCGGGACAGGGGGCTAGCTATGGCTACACCTTC. It codes for CASSFAGQGASYGYTF.

The J gene is TRBJ2-7, the V gene TRBV12-3 or TRBV12-4, with D maybe TRBD1 (6 bases). The CDR3 is made up of 13 amino acids. Between the trimmed V and J ends, which lost 5 bases and 2 bases, there was a span of 10 bases. The CDR3 region has the DNA TGTGCCAGCAGTGGGGACACCGCCTACGAGCAGTACTTC. It yields the protein CASSGDTAYEQYF.

The chain links TRBV29-1 to TRBJ1-1; TRBD1 matches 10 bases. Trimming cost V 2 bases and J 3 bases; bases outside gene matches: 3. Germline V lookup: CDR1 SQVTM, CDR2 ANQGSEA. This CDR3 spans 14 amino acids. The DNA of the CDR3 is TGCAGCGTTGAAACCGGGACAGGGGACACTGAAGCTTTCTTT. This codes for CSVETGTGDTEAFF. Using reference TRBV29-1 and TRBJ1-1 for the parts outside the CDR3, the full variable domain is SAVISQKPSRDICQRGTSLTIQCQVDSQVTMMFWYRQQPGQSLTLIATANQGSEATYESGFVIDKFPISRPNLTFSTLTVSNMSPEDSSIYLCSVETGTGDTEAFFGQGTRLTVV.

The chain uses TRBV28 and TRBJ1-5, with D possibly TRBD1 on 5 matching bases. Per germline, CDR1 MDHEN and CDR2 SYDVKM. The length of the CDR3 is 15 residues. V was shortened by 5 bases and J by 0 bases, with 11 bases between the two germline ends. CDR3 sequence reads: CASSPPGGSNQPQHF. The CDR3, as DNA: TGTGCCAGCAGTCCCCCCGGGGGTAGCAATCAGCCCCAGCATTTT.

This chain links TRBV12-3 or TRBV12-4 with TRBJ2-1; D possibly matches TRBD1 or TRBD2 (5 bases each). The CDR3 is 13 residues long. Between the trimmed V and J ends, which lost 7 bases and 7 bases, there was a span of 14 bases. The CDR3 is CASIWGRGNEQFF. Here the CDR3 DNA reads TGTGCCAGCATCTGGGGACGAGGAAATGAGCAGTTCTTC.

This clonotype was observed a few times. V and J are TRBV10-3 and TRBJ2-7; TRBD2 aligns across 11 bases. The CDR3 is 16 amino acids. The V gene end was trimmed by 8 bases and the J gene end by 1 base; junction bases not matched to a gene: 10. Per the germline V gene, CDR1 is ENHRY and CDR2 is SYGVKD. The CDR3 protein is CAIGGLAGGPSYEQYF. The DNA for the CDR3 is TGTGCCATCGGGGGCCTAGCGGGAGGCCCATCCTACGAGCAGTACTTC.

This chain joins TRBV5-1 and TRBJ1-1, with 7 bases matching TRBD1. Germline assignment: CDR1 SGHRS and CDR2 YFSETQ. V lost 4 bases and J lost 9; bases outside the gene matches: 15. The length of the CDR3 is 15 residues. CDR3 bases: TGCGCCAGCAGCGGAGACAGGGCCAGCATGGGAAAAGCTTTCTTT. This sequence encodes CASSGDRASMGKAFF.

The J gene is TRBJ2-7, the V gene TRBV20-1, with D possibly matching TRBD1 (6 bases). V was shortened by 3 bases and J by 4 bases, with 10 bases between the two germline ends. This CDR3 has 12 amino acids. Germline CDR1 and CDR2: DFQATT and SNEGSKA (reference sequence). CDR3 nucleotide sequence: TGCAGTGCTAGCGGACAGAATTACGAGCAGTACTTC. It specifies CSASGQNYEQYF.